These 9 T cell receptor beta chains were all obtained from the same sample, sequenced in a study of chemoradiotherapy in HPV16-positive cancers. Only in-frame clones appear in the TCRdb table, and some are missing; sequencing was by immunoSEQ multiplex PCR. The repertoire holds a few thousand clones, with approximately 84% as singletons. The source was tumor tissue, collected from a patient who underwent chemoradiotherapy. The receptors shown here come from a human donor with HPV-associated anogenital cancer.

J is TRBJ2-4 and V is TRBV4-3; a possible D gene is TRBD2 (5 bases). The germline V and J ends were trimmed by 1 base and 0 bases, with 7 bases remaining between them. This CDR3 is built from 15 residues. Germline V gene data show CDR1 as LGHNA and CDR2 as YSLEER. The DNA of the CDR3 is TGCGCCAGCAGCCAAGGACGGGGAGCCAAAAACATTCAGTACTTC. Protein product: CASSQGRGAKNIQYF.

J is TRBJ2-5 and V is TRBV7-8; D might be TRBD2 (5 bases). Per the germline V gene, CDR1 is SGHVS and CDR2 is FQNEAQ. V shed 0 bases and J shed 2 bases, with 7 bases lying between them. This CDR3 is built from 14 residues. CDR3 sequence: CASSLARLQETQYF. The CDR3 nucleotides read TGTGCCAGCAGCTTAGCTAGACTACAAGAGACCCAGTACTTC.

The V call is TRBV7-6, the J call TRBJ2-1; D not resolved. The germline CDR1 and CDR2 sequences are SGHVS and FNYEAQ. The CDR3 runs to 16 residues. The V end was cut by 3 bases, the J end by 0 bases, with 12 bases between. CDR3 in amino acids: CASSLFVESSYNEQFF. The CDR3 DNA reads as TGTGCCAGCAGCTTGTTCGTAGAAAGCTCCTACAATGAGCAGTTCTTC.

The chain couples TRBV30 to TRBJ2-7; D call uncertain. With 0 bases removed from V and 3 bases from J, the gap between germline ends came to 3 bases. The length of the CDR3 is 11 residues. CDR1 is GTSNPN and CDR2 is SVGIG in the germline V gene (reference sequence). The CDR3 DNA reads as TGTGCCTGGAGTGTACGCTACGAGCAGTACTTC. This gives the protein CAWSVRYEQYF.

This sequence joins TRBV29-1 and TRBJ2-4; D might be TRBD1 or TRBD2, each matching 5 bases. V lost 1 base, J lost 9 bases, and 19 bases lay in between. The CDR3 runs 15 residues. In germline, CDR1 is SQVTM, CDR2 ANQGSEA. The CDR3 spells CSVEGSQGRGGIQYF. CDR3 in DNA: TGCAGCGTTGAAGGTTCGCAGGGACGGGGTGGCATTCAGTACTTC.

The gene calls are TRBV2 and TRBJ1-5, with D perhaps matching TRBD1 (5 bases). CDR3 size: 16 residues. The V end lost 3 bases, the J end lost 1 base, and 13 bases lay between the germline ends. The germline V gene encodes CDR1 SNHLY and CDR2 FYNNEI. The CDR3 DNA reads TGTGCCAGCAGTGATATTGTAACAGGCAGCAATCAGCCCCAGCATTTT. It encodes CASSDIVTGSNQPQHF.

The chain combines TRBV27 with TRBJ2-1; tentative D call: TRBD1 (5 bases). The V gene's germline CDR1 is MNHEY and CDR2 SMNVEV (reference sequence). The CDR3 extends over 15 amino acids. Trimming stripped 6 bases from V and 6 bases from J, with 18 bases between. CDR3 protein: CASRPGARTLNEQFF. Written as DNA, the CDR3 is TGTGCCAGCAGACCCGGAGCTCGGACACTCAATGAGCAGTTCTTC.

This chain uses TRBV6-1 with TRBJ2-3; D is possibly TRBD1 (6 bases). V lost 4 bases and J lost 5, with 19 bases in between. Germline V gene lookup returns CDR1 MNHNS and CDR2 SASEGT. The CDR3 is 16 amino acids. The CDR3 loop is CASSAGHQGSRDTQYF. CDR3 nucleotide sequence: TGTGCCAGCAGTGCGGGACATCAGGGGTCGAGAGATACGCAGTATTTT.

The J gene is TRBJ1-5, the V gene TRBV5-1; D possibly corresponds to TRBD1 (5 bases). Per the germline V gene, CDR1 is SGHRS and CDR2 is YFSETQ. This CDR3 has 16 amino acids. Trimming removed 0 bases at V and 3 bases at J, with 13 bases between. The CDR3 protein is CASSLAPGLDNQPQHF. CDR3 coding DNA: TGCGCCAGCAGCTTGGCCCCAGGGTTGGACAATCAGCCCCAGCATTTT.